The clone carrying this TCR beta chain was recorded once. The record originates from a study of technical replicates of blood from a handful of donors. CDR1 is MGHRA and CDR2 is YSYEKL in the germline V gene. This CDR3 is built from 15 residues. The data were produced by immunoSEQ multiplex PCR, yet TCRdb's version contains in-frame clones alone and is incomplete. The data contain approximately 99,000 clones, 95% of them singletons. The receptor's source is a human donor in good health. Sequencing was performed on T cells isolated from PBMCs. The chain carries TRBV4-1 and TRBJ2-5; 7 positions agree with TRBD2. The DNA end is more similar to TRBJ2-7, so the J call may be wrong. CDR3 residues: CASSQPPSGNYEQYF. For the CDR3, the DNA is TGCGCCAGCAGCCAACCCCCTAGCGGAAACTACGAGCAGTACTTC.